A single sample gave rise to the 15 T cell receptor beta chains below, sequenced in a study of CD8+CD57+ T cells in acquired aplastic anemia. TCR beta VDJ and CDR3 profiling used genomic DNA as template. Each CDR3 protein is one row after TCRdb ran MiXCR on the reads. The repertoire includes around 180,000 distinct CDR3 sequences, 55% to 80% of them detected once, and 45% sits in the top ten. The sequencing input was sorted CD4+, CD8+, or CD8+CD57+ T cells (not recorded which) from PBMCs. These receptors all come from a human donor in good health.

The chain recombines TRBV20-1 with TRBJ2-5, with 9 bases that match TRBD1. Trimming cost V 4 bases and J 10 bases; bases outside gene matches: 4. This CDR3 region has 11 residues. The germline gives CDR1 DFQATT, CDR2 SNEGSKA (reference sequence). Here the CDR3 reads CSAIDRGDQYF. The CDR3 coding sequence is TGCAGTGCTATCGACAGGGGGGACCAGTACTTC.

This clonotype was counted between two and nine times. The chain has TRBV7-2 and TRBJ2-7; the match to TRBD1 covers 9 bases. CDR1 SGHTA and CDR2 FQGNSA come from the germline V gene. Trimming took 4 bases from V and 7 from J; bases not matched to a gene: 11. This CDR3 is 15 amino acids long. The CDR3 DNA reads TGTGCCAGCAGCTCGTCCGGGACAGGGTATCGAGAGCAGTACTTC. Its translation: CASSSSGTGYREQYF.

The chain couples TRBV5-1 to TRBJ2-1; TRBD2 matches at 11 bases. From germline, CDR1 is SGHRS and CDR2 YFSETQ. J was trimmed by 5 bases and V by 4 bases; bases with no gene match: 2. The CDR3 consists of 14 residues. CDR3 coding DNA: TGCGCCAGCAGCAAGGGACTAGCGGACAATGAGCAGTTCTTC. It is translated as CASSKGLADNEQFF.

This clonotype was counted a single time. The chain uses TRBV20-1 and TRBJ1-2; tentatively, D is TRBD1 (6 bases). This CDR3 comprises 15 residues. V lost 3 bases and J 4 bases, leaving 18 bases between the germline ends. Germline values: CDR1 DFQATT, CDR2 SNEGSKA (reference sequence). The CDR3 here is CSASNTGILAYGYTF. The CDR3 DNA follows: TGCAGTGCTAGCAATACAGGGATTCTTGCCTATGGCTACACCTTC.

The sample holds a few counts of this clonotype. The chain joins TRBV20-1 to TRBJ1-1; a possible D gene is TRBD1 (6 bases). The V end was cut by 6 bases, the J end by 4 bases, with 18 bases between. The CDR3 has 14 residues. Germline V CDR1 and CDR2: DFQATT, SNEGSKA (reference sequence). DNA for the CDR3: TGCAGTGCCCTCCTAGGGGGGGCAGGCACTGAAGCTTTCTTT. Translating it yields CSALLGGAGTEAFF.

This clonotype was seen ten or more times. CDR3 amino acids: CSARDDGTWDYGYTF. In DNA, the CDR3 is TGCAGTGCTAGAGATGACGGGACATGGGACTATGGCTACACCTTC. This sequence joins TRBV20-1 and TRBJ1-2, with D possibly TRBD1 on 6 matching bases. V lost 0 bases, J lost 3 bases, and 14 bases lay in between. CDR3 size: 15 residues. CDR1 DFQATT and CDR2 SNEGSKA come from the germline V gene (reference sequence).

The CDR3 reads CASSLGYNNEQFF. CDR3 coding DNA: TGTGCCAGCAGCTTAGGCTATAACAATGAGCAGTTCTTC. J is TRBJ2-1 and V is TRBV7-3; unclear D gene. The length of the CDR3 is 13 residues. V was cut by 2 bases and J by 5 bases, with 7 bases left in between. Germline CDR1 is SGHTA and CDR2 is FQGTGA.

Only a few counts were recorded for this clonotype. V and J are TRBV10-3 and TRBJ1-1, with a weak D call TRBD1 (6 bases). V shed 6 bases and J shed 2 bases, with 7 bases lying between them. The CDR3 totals 12 residues. CDR1 is ENHRY and CDR2 is SYGVKD in the germline V gene. Here the CDR3 DNA reads TGTGCCATCAGACAGGGTAACACTGAAGCTTTCTTT. It yields the protein CAIRQGNTEAFF.

Only one count was recorded for this clonotype. One junction end does not reproduce the germline sequence, and a read error may be involved. This sequence joins TRBV5-5 and TRBJ2-1; D remains ambiguous. The germline V gene encodes CDR1 SGHKS and CDR2 YYEKEE (reference sequence). There are 13 residues in the CDR3. DNA of the CDR3: TGCGCCAGCAGCTTATCCAGGTCGAATGAGCAGTTCTTC. It yields the protein CASSLSRSNEQFF.

The V call is TRBV7-9, the J call TRBJ1-6; D perhaps matches TRBD1 (6 bases). Per the germline V gene, CDR1 is SEHNR and CDR2 is FQNEAQ (reference sequence). The CDR3 length is 15 residues. Trimming shortened V by 2 bases and J by 7 bases, and 12 bases separated the two germline ends. CDR3 region: CASSLTGGLNSPLHF. CDR3 nucleotides: TGTGCCAGCAGCTTAACGGGGGGGCTAAATTCACCCCTCCACTTT.

Turning to this clonotype: Since the CDR3 does not end with the conserved phenylalanine or tryptophan, this likely comes from a read error. The J gene is TRBJ2-2, the V gene TRBV7-4; D call uncertain. Germline V gene sequence: CDR1 SGHVT, CDR2 SQSDAQ. The CDR3 runs to 13 residues. V shed 6 bases and J shed 4 bases, with 9 bases lying between them. In DNA, the CDR3 is TGTGCCAGCAGTTTCGAGAGCACCGGGGAGCTGTTTGTT. It is translated as CASSFESTGELFV.

This clonotype showed up many times. This chain joins TRBV7-6 and TRBJ2-1; TRBD2 agrees at 13 bases. The CDR3 loop spans 15 amino acids. V lost 4 bases and J lost 9; bases outside the gene matches: 6. From germline, CDR1 is SGHVS and CDR2 FNYEAQ. CDR3 DNA sequence: TGTGCCAGCAGCTCGGGACTAGCGGGAAGAAGTGAGCAGTTCTTC. It specifies CASSSGLAGRSEQFF.

Details on this clonotype: One end of the junction is discordant with germline, which a read error may explain. The V gene is TRBV24-1, the J gene TRBJ2-5, with D perhaps given as TRBD1 or TRBD2 (6 bases each). The length of the CDR3 is 13 residues. Germline V lookup: CDR1 KGHDR, CDR2 SFDVKD. CDR3 region: CATRSGAGETKYF. CDR3 DNA sequence: TGTGCCACCAGGTCGGGGGCTGGGGAGACCAAGTACTTC.

This chain connects TRBV29-1 to TRBJ2-7; 7 bases are a match to TRBD1. The CDR3 is 14 amino acids. Germline-derived CDR1 and CDR2 are SQVTM and ANQGSEA. The ends lost 8 bases at V and 0 bases at J; junction bases unmatched: 10. The CDR3 reads CSSVDRSSSYEQYF. The CDR3 nucleotides are TGCAGCAGTGTGGACAGGTCTTCCTCCTACGAGCAGTACTTC.

This clonotype was counted between two and nine times. This may stem from a read error, because a much larger clone lies one nucleotide away. V gene TRBV11-2 combines with J gene TRBJ1-1, with D unclear. The V gene's germline CDR1 is SGHAT and CDR2 FQNNGV. The CDR3 has 11 amino acids. The CDR3 loop reads CVSSLVTEAFF. CDR3 coding DNA: TGTGTCAGCAGCTTAGTAACTGAAGCTTTCTTT. Variable domain in full (rest from reference TRBV11-2 and TRBJ1-1): EAGVAQSPRYKIIEKRQSVAFWCNPISGHATLYWYQQILGQGPKLLIQFQNNGVVDDSQLPKDRFSAERLKGVDSTLKIQPAKLEDSAVYLCVSSLVTEAFFGQGTRLTVV.